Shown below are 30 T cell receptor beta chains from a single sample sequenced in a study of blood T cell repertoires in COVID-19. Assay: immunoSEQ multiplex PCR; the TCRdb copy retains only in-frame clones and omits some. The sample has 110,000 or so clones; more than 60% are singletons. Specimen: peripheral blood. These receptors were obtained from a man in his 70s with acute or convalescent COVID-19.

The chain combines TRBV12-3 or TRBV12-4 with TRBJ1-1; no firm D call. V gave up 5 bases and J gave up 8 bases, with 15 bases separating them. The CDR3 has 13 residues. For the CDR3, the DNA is TGTGCCAGCAGTCCCACGGTAACCGTAGAAGCTTTCTTT. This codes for CASSPTVTVEAFF.

The CDR3 region is CASSLAGSGRASEQYF. The DNA of the CDR3 is TGCGCCAGCAGCTTGGCCGGGAGCGGGAGGGCCTCAGAGCAGTACTTC. The V call is TRBV5-1, the J call TRBJ2-7, with 10 bases identical to TRBD2. This CDR3 spans 16 amino acids. Germline assignment: CDR1 SGHRS and CDR2 YFSETQ. V gave up 0 bases and J gave up 7 bases; unmatched junction bases: 10.

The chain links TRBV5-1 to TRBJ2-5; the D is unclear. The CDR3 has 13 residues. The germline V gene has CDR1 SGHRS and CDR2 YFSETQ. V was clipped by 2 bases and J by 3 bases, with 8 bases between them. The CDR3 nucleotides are TGCGCCAGCAGCTTTCAGGCTGAAGAGACCCAGTACTTC. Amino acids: CASSFQAEETQYF.

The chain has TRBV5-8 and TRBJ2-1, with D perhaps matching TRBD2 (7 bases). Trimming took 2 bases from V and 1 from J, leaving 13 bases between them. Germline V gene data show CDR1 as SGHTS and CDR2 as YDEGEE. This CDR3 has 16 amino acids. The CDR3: CASSFFRGASYNEQFF. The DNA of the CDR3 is TGTGCCAGCAGCTTCTTCCGGGGGGCGTCCTACAATGAGCAGTTCTTC.

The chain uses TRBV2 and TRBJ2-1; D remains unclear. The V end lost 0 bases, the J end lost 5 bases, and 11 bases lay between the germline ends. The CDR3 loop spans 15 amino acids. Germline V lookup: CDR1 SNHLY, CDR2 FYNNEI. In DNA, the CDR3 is TGTGCCAGCAGTGAAGCGCTTCATGGAGACAATGAGCAGTTCTTC. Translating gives CASSEALHGDNEQFF.

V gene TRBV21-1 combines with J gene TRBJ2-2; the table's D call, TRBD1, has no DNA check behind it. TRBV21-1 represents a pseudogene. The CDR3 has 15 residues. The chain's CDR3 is CASSKVVGWTGELFF. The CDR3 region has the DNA TGTGCCAGCAGCAAAGTTGTGGGCTGGACCGGGGAGCTGTTTTTT.

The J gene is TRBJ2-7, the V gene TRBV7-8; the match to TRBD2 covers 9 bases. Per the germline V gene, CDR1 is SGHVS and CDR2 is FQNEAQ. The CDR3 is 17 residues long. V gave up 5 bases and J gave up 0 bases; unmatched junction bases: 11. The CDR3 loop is CASSRSSGSVSSYEQYF. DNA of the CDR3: TGTGCCAGCAGCCGGAGTAGCGGGAGCGTCAGCTCCTACGAGCAGTACTTC.

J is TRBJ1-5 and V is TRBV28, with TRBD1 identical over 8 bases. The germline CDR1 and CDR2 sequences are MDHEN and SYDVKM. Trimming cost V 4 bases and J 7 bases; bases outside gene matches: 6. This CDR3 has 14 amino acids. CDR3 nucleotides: TGTGCCAGCAGTTACGGACAGGGTTGGCAGCCCCAGCATTTT. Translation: CASSYGQGWQPQHF.

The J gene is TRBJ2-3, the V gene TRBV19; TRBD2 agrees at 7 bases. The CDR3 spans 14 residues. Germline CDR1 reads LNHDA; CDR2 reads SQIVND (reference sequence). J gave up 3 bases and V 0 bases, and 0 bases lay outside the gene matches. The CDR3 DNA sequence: TGTGCCAGTAGTATAGAGGGAGGGACAGATACGCAGTATTTT. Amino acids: CASSIEGGTDTQYF. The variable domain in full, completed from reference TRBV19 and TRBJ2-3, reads DGGITQSPKYLFRKEGQNVTLSCEQNLNHDAMYWYRQDPGQGLRLIYYSQIVNDFQKGDIAEGYSVSREKKESFPLTVTSAQKNPTAFYLCASSIEGGTDTQYFGPGTRLTVL.

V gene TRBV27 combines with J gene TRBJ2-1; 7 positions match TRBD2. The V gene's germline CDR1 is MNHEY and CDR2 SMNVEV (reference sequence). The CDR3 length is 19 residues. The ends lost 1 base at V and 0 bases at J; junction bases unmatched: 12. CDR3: CASSLYLPSGYSSYNEQFF. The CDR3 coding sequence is TGTGCCAGCAGTTTATATCTTCCTAGCGGATACAGCTCCTACAATGAGCAGTTCTTC.

Here the CDR3 DNA reads TGTGCCAGCAGCCAACCGGGACAGGGGGTCAACGAGCAGTACTTC. As protein: CASSQPGQGVNEQYF. This chain joins TRBV4-2 and TRBJ2-7; 11 bases are a match to TRBD1. CDR1 and CDR2 from the germline V gene are LGHNA and YNFKEQ. The CDR3 consists of 15 residues. The J segment lost 5 bases and the V segment lost 2 bases, leaving 5 bases of the junction unmatched.

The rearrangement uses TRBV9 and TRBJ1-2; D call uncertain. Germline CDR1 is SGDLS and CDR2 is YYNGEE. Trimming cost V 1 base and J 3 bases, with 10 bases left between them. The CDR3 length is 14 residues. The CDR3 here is CASSVSQADYGYTF. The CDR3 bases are TGTGCCAGCAGCGTATCCCAGGCCGACTATGGCTACACCTTC.

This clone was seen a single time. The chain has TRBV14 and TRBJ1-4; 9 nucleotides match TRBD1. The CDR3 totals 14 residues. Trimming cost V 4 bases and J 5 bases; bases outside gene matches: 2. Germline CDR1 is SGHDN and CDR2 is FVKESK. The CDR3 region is CASSRDRDNEKLFF. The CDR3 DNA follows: TGTGCCAGCAGCCGGGACAGGGACAATGAAAAACTGTTTTTT.

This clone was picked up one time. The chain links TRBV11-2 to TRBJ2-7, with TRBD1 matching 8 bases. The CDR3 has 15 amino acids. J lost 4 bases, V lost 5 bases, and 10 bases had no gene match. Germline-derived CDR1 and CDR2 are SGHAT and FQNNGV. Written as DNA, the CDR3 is TGTGCCAGCAGCATTGGGAGGACAGGGCTTTACGAGCAGTACTTC. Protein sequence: CASSIGRTGLYEQYF.

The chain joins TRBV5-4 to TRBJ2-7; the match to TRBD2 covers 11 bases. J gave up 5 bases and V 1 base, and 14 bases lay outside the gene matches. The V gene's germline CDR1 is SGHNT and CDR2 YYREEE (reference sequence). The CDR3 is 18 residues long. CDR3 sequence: CASSLSGLAGGRGHEQYF. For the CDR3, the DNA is TGTGCCAGCAGCTTGAGTGGGCTAGCGGGAGGACGGGGCCACGAGCAGTACTTC.

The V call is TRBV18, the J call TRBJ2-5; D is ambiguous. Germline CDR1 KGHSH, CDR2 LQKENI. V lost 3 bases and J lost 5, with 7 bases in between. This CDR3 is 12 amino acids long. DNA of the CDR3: TGTGCCAGCTCACCTCTCCTTGAGACCCAGTACTTC. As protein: CASSPLLETQYF.

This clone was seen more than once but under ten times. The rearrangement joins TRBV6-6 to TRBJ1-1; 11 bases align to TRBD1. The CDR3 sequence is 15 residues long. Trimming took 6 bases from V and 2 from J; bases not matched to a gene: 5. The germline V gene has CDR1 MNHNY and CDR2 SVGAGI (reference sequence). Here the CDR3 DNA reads TGTGCCAGCAGCCAGGGACAGGGGGAAAACACTGAAGCTTTCTTT. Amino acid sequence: CASSQGQGENTEAFF.

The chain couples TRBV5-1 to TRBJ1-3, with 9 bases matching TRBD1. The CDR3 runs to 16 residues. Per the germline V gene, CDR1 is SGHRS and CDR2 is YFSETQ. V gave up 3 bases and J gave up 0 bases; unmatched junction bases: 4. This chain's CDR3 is CASSSEQGASGNTIYF. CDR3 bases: TGCGCCAGCAGCTCCGAACAGGGGGCCTCTGGAAACACCATATATTTT.

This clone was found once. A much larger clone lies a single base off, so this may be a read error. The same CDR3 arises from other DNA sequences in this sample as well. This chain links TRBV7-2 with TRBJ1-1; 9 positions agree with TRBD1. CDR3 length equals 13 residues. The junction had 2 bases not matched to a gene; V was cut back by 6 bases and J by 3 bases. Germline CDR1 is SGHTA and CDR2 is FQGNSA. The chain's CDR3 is CASRRQGDTEAFF. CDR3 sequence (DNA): TGTGCCAGCAGACGACAGGGGGACACTGAAGCTTTCTTT.

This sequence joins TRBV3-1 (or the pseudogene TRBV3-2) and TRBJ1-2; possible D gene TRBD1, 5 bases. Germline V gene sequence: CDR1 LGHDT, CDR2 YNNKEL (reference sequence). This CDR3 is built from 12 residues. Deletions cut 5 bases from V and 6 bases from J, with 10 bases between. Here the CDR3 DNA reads TGTGCCAGCAGCAACGGGGGGGATGGCTACACCTTC. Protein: CASSNGGDGYTF.

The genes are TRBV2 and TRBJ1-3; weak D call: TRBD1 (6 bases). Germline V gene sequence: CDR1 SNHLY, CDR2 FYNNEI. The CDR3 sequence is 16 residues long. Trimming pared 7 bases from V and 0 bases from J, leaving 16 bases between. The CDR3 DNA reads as TGTGCCAGCACCCTACGGCAGGGGACCTCTGGAAACACCATATATTTT. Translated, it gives CASTLRQGTSGNTIYF.

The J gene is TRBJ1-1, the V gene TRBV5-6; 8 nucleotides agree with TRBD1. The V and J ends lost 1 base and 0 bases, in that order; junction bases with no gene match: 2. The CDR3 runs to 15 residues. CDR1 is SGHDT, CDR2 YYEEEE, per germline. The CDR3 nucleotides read TGTGCCAGCAGCTTGTGGGACAGGTTGAACACTGAAGCTTTCTTT. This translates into CASSLWDRLNTEAFF.

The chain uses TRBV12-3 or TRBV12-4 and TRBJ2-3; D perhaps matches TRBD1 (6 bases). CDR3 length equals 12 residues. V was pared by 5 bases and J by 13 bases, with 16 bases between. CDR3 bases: TGTGCCAGCAGTCCCACCGGGACAAACGAGTATTTT. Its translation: CASSPTGTNEYF.

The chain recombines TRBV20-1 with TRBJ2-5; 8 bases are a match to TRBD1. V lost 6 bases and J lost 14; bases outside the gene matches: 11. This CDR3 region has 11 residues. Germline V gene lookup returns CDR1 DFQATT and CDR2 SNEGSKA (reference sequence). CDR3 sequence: CSAITVGQGYF. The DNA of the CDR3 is TGCAGTGCCATAACCGTAGGACAGGGTTACTTC.

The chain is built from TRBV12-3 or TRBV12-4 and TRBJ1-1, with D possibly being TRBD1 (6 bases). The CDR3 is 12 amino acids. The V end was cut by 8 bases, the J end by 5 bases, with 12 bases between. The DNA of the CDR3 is TGTGCCAGCGCTACACAGGGAACTGAAGCTTTCTTT. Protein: CASATQGTEAFF.

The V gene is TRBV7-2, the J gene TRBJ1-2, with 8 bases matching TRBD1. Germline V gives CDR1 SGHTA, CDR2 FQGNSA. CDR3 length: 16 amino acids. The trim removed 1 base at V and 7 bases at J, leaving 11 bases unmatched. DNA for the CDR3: TGTGCCAGCAGCTTAGGACAGGGGCCAACTTCGGCTGGCTACACCTTC. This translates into CASSLGQGPTSAGYTF. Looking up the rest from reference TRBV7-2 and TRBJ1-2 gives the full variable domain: GAGVSQSPSNKVTEKGKDVELRCDPISGHTALYWYRQSLGQGLEFLIYFQGNSAPDKSGLPSDRFSAERTGGSVSTLTIQRTQQEDSAVYLCASSLGQGPTSAGYTFGSGTRLTVV.

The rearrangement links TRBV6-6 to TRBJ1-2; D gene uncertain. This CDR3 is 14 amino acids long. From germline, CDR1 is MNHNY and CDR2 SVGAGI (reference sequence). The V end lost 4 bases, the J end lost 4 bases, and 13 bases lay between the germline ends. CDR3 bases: TGTGCCAGCAGTTTAGGACTGGATATCTATGGCTACACCTTC. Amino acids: CASSLGLDIYGYTF.

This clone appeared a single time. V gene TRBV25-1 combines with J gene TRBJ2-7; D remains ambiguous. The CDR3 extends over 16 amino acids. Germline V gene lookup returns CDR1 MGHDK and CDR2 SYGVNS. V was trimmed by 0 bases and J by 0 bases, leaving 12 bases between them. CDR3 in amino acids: CASSEYTADFSYEQYF. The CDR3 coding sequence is TGTGCCAGCAGTGAATATACGGCAGACTTCTCCTACGAGCAGTACTTC.

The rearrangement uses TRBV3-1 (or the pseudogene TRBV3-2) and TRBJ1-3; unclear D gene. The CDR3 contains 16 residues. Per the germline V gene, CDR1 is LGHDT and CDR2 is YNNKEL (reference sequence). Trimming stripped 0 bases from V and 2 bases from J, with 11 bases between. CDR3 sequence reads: CASSQEGGWPGNTIYF. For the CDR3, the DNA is TGTGCCAGCAGCCAAGAAGGAGGTTGGCCTGGAAACACCATATATTTT.

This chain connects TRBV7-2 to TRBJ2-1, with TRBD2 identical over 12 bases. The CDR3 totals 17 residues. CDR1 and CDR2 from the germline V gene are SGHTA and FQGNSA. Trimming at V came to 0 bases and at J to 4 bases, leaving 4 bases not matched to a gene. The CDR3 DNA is TGTGCCAGCAGCTTAGCCGCTAGCGGGGGGGGTTACAATGAGCAGTTCTTC. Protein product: CASSLAASGGGYNEQFF.